In this sample, the clone carrying this T cell receptor (beta chain) turned up once. This CDR3 region has 14 residues. V gave up 0 bases and J gave up 4 bases, with 10 bases separating them. CDR1 is LNHNV and CDR2 is YYDKDF in the germline V gene (reference sequence). Clones were read by immunoSEQ multiplex PCR, and TCRdb kept only the in-frame ones, dropping some. The sample holds fewer than 900,000 clones; about 89% are singletons and the top ten take about 1.5%. The sample comes from a study of Ad26.COV2.S vaccination and SARS-CoV-2 variants. This sample's treatment: roughly 19 received Ad26.COV2.S at low or high dose, single or two shots; about 5 received placebo; per-sample allocation not given. Vaccine and placebo recipients were sampled on day 63 after the first injection.

This clonotype was sampled from a person aged 18-60 years who received the Ad26.COV2.S COVID-19 vaccine or a placebo. Sequencing was performed on peripheral blood, taken in a trial of Ad26.COV2.S vaccine versus placebo. The rearrangement joins TRBV15 to TRBJ2-7, with D tentatively TRBD1 (6 bases). CDR3 residues: CATSRDFRGYEQYF. The CDR3 nucleotides read TGTGCCACCAGCAGAGATTTCAGGGGATACGAGCAGTACTTC.